This TCR beta chain came from a study of blood T cell repertoires in COVID-19. Study information: COVID-19 samples from acute and convalescent phases originated in the United States, Italy and Spain.

Libraries were prepared by immunoSEQ multiplex PCR; TCRdb keeps only in-frame clonotypes and omits some of them. Of tens of thousands of clones listed, 80% to 90% are singletons. This CDR3 region has 16 residues. V gave up 0 bases and J gave up 1 base, with 10 bases separating them. CDR1 and CDR2 (germline): SGHTA, FQGNSA. The rearrangement links TRBV7-2 to TRBJ1-5, with D maybe TRBD1 (5 bases). This sequence was found in a man in his 60s with acute or convalescent COVID-19. Sequenced: peripheral blood. The CDR3: CASSLAGVGSNQPQHF. The DNA of the CDR3 is TGTGCCAGCAGCTTAGCAGGGGTGGGAAGCAATCAGCCCCAGCATTTT.